These 19 T cell receptor beta chains were all obtained from the same sample, sequenced in a study of T cell responses to AZD1222 COVID-19 vaccine. Sequencing used immunoSEQ multiplex PCR; TCRdb keeps in-frame clones, though not all of them. The repertoire has about 130,000 clones, 70% to 90% of them found once; the top ten carry around 24%. The material sequenced was peripheral blood, taken on day 0 of AZD1222 vaccination. The receptor source for this set is an adult in good health.

The table lists this clone with a few counts. V and J are TRBV5-5 and TRBJ2-1; TRBD2 aligns across 7 bases. Germline values: CDR1 SGHKS, CDR2 YYEKEE (reference sequence). This CDR3 spans 15 amino acids. After removal of 1 base from V and 3 bases from J, the junction contained 4 bases not matched to a gene. This CDR3 is CASSLRDYSYNEQFF. CDR3 DNA sequence: TGTGCCAGCAGCTTGAGGGACTACAGCTACAATGAGCAGTTCTTC.

V is TRBV3-1 (or the pseudogene TRBV3-2) and J is TRBJ1-1; D remains unclear. The V and J ends lost 0 bases and 3 bases respectively, with 11 bases between them. The CDR3 length is 15 residues. The germline V gene has CDR1 LGHDT and CDR2 YNNKEL (reference sequence). The CDR3 sequence: CASSQDIGRDTEAFF. For the CDR3, the DNA is TGTGCCAGCAGCCAAGATATAGGGAGGGACACTGAAGCTTTCTTT.

The DNA of the CDR3 is TGCGCCAGCAGCTTGGGGGACGGCGGAGGCACCGGGGAGCTGTTTTTT. Translating it yields CASSLGDGGGTGELFF. This chain joins TRBV5-1 and TRBJ2-2, with D possibly called TRBD1 or TRBD2 (5 bases each). Per germline, CDR1 SGHRS and CDR2 YFSETQ. V lost 0 bases to trimming and J lost 4 bases, with 13 bases between them. CDR3 length: 16 amino acids.

CDR3 nucleotides: TGCGCCAGCAGCACGGGACAGCAAGCCTCCTACGAGCAGTACTTC. Protein: CASSTGQQASYEQYF. This chain connects TRBV5-1 to TRBJ2-7; 7 bases are shared with TRBD1. The V segment lost 4 bases and the J segment 0 bases; nucleotides outside the gene matches: 7. The CDR3 length is 15 residues. Germline V gene lookup returns CDR1 SGHRS and CDR2 YFSETQ.

The chain carries TRBV6-1 and TRBJ1-2; TRBD1 aligns across 7 bases. Trimming removed 1 base from V and 2 bases from J; junction bases left unmatched: 16. CDR3 size: 19 residues. CDR1 is MNHNS and CDR2 is SASEGT in the germline V gene. The CDR3 is CASSEVIRRDSLFNYGYTF. The DNA of the CDR3 is TGTGCCAGCAGTGAAGTGATCCGCCGGGACAGTCTTTTCAACTATGGCTACACCTTC.

This clone has just one count. V is TRBV12-3 or TRBV12-4 and J is TRBJ2-2, with a possible D match to TRBD2 (5 bases). This CDR3 is built from 13 residues. Trimming left V 3 bases short and J 5 bases short, with 7 bases between. The CDR3 is CASSFGGTGELFF. CDR3 bases: TGTGCCAGCAGTTTCGGAGGTACCGGGGAGCTGTTTTTT.

The CDR3 region has the DNA TGTGCCAGTAGTACGCAAGACTACCAGCCCCAGCATTTT. Translating it yields CASSTQDYQPQHF. V is TRBV19 and J is TRBJ1-5; D call uncertain. Germline values: CDR1 LNHDA, CDR2 SQIVND (reference sequence). The CDR3 consists of 13 residues. V lost 4 bases and J 7 bases, leaving 11 bases between the germline ends.

The gene calls are TRBV29-1 and TRBJ2-7, with TRBD1 matching 7 bases. Germline CDR1 SQVTM, CDR2 ANQGSEA. The CDR3 is made up of 12 amino acids. Unmatched junction bases numbered 7, after V lost 6 bases and J lost 5 bases. CDR3 region: CSVGETGDEQYF. CDR3 DNA sequence: TGCAGCGTGGGGGAAACAGGGGACGAGCAGTACTTC.

The chain carries TRBV7-3 and TRBJ1-2; D remains unclear. This CDR3 has 13 amino acids. Germline-derived CDR1 and CDR2 are SGHTA and FQGTGA. The ends were cut back, 4 bases at V and 3 bases at J, with 9 bases in the middle. DNA of the CDR3: TGTGCCAGCAGCTCCCAGCAGGACTATGGCTACACCTTC. Protein product: CASSSQQDYGYTF. Supplemented by reference TRBV7-3 and TRBJ1-2, the full variable domain reads GAGVSQTPSNKVTEKGKYVELRCDPISGHTALYWYRQSLGQGPEFLIYFQGTGAADDSGLPNDRFFAVRPEGSVSTLKIQRTERGDSAVYLCASSSQQDYGYTFGSGTRLTVV.

V is TRBV30 and J is TRBJ1-1; D is uncertain. V lost 7 bases to trimming and J lost 2 bases, with 11 bases between them. CDR3 length: 12 residues. Germline CDR1 is GTSNPN and CDR2 is SVGIG (reference sequence). The CDR3 DNA reads as TGTGCCTTCACCGGAACTAACACTGAAGCTTTCTTT. This sequence encodes CAFTGTNTEAFF.

The chain carries TRBV29-1 and TRBJ2-7; no reliable D call. The CDR3 totals 14 residues. CDR1 and CDR2 (germline): SQVTM, ANQGSEA. V gave up 4 bases and J gave up 0 bases, with 13 bases separating them. In DNA form, the CDR3 reads TGCAGCGTTGTTGGGCAGGCGAGCTCCTACGAGCAGTACTTC. Translated: CSVVGQASSYEQYF.

V and J are TRBV28 and TRBJ1-2; a possible D gene is TRBD1 (6 bases). The V end was cut by 8 bases, the J end by 6 bases, with 19 bases between. Germline lookup yields CDR1 MDHEN and CDR2 SYDVKM. The CDR3 sequence is 14 residues long. The CDR3 region is CASVAGGREDGYTF. The CDR3 bases are TGTGCCAGCGTAGCGGGGGGCCGAGAGGATGGCTACACCTTC.

In its sample, this clone was seen a few times. V gene TRBV20-1 combines with J gene TRBJ1-6, with a possible D match to TRBD1 (5 bases). Trimming took off 3 bases at V and 10 bases at J, with 13 bases between the two ends. This CDR3 spans 13 amino acids. From germline, CDR1 is DFQATT and CDR2 SNEGSKA (reference sequence). In DNA form, the CDR3 reads TGCAGTGCTAGTATACAGGCTACGTCACCCCTCCACTTT. Translated, it gives CSASIQATSPLHF.

This chain joins TRBV5-4 and TRBJ1-6; 9 nucleotides align to TRBD1. Germline values: CDR1 SGHNT, CDR2 YYREEE (reference sequence). V trimming: 5 bases; J trimming: 11 bases; junction bases outside the gene matches: 8. The CDR3 totals 14 residues. The CDR3 bases are TGTGCCAGCAGTCAGGACAGGGGTGTGCCACCCCTCCACTTT. It yields the protein CASSQDRGVPPLHF.

About this clone itself: This sample includes further DNA sequences coding for the same CDR3. The V and J genes are TRBV19 and TRBJ1-5, with no clear D. V shed 6 bases and J shed 0 bases, with 3 bases lying between them. Germline CDR1 reads LNHDA; CDR2 reads SQIVND (reference sequence). The CDR3 runs to 12 residues. The CDR3 DNA reads as TGTGCCAGTAGGGATAGCAATCAGCCCCAGCATTTT. This encodes CASRDSNQPQHF.

The rearrangement links TRBV5-1 to TRBJ1-6; D is unresolved. V was clipped by 7 bases and J by 5 bases, with 10 bases between them. The V gene's germline CDR1 is SGHRS and CDR2 YFSETQ. This CDR3 has 13 amino acids. CDR3 DNA: TGCGCCAGCCAAGACGGAGATAATTCACCCCTCCACTTT. The encoded protein is CASQDGDNSPLHF.

This chain uses TRBV4-1 with TRBJ2-3; 8 nucleotides align to TRBD2. Trimming took 0 bases from V and 0 from J; bases not matched to a gene: 8. This CDR3 spans 18 amino acids. Per germline, CDR1 MGHRA and CDR2 YSYEKL. CDR3 amino acids: CASSQEGSGATSTDTQYF. CDR3 in DNA: TGCGCCAGCAGCCAAGAGGGTAGCGGGGCGACTAGCACAGATACGCAGTATTTT.

V is TRBV11-2 and J is TRBJ2-7; TRBD1 matches at 8 bases. Germline lookup yields CDR1 SGHAT and CDR2 FQNNGV. This CDR3 is 16 amino acids long. V was pared by 1 base and J by 6 bases, with 11 bases of the junction left unmatched. The chain's CDR3 is CASSLATGTGNAEQYF. The CDR3 DNA reads TGTGCCAGCAGCTTAGCTACCGGGACAGGCAATGCCGAGCAGTACTTC.

This clone showed up just a few times. This chain uses TRBV18 with TRBJ2-4; 7 bases match TRBD1. Looked up from germline, CDR1 is KGHSH and CDR2 is LQKENI. CDR3 length: 15 residues. V was pared by 3 bases and J by 5 bases, with 7 bases of the junction left unmatched. The CDR3 here is CASSPTGLSQNIQYF. CDR3 bases: TGTGCCAGCTCACCGACAGGGCTGAGCCAAAACATTCAGTACTTC.